This TCR beta chain was identified during a study of T cell responses to AZD1222 COVID-19 vaccine. Study-level points and caveats: No repertoire was sampled before or during the peak T cell response, only after it. After two AZD1222 doses, spike-specific TCR breadth and depth rose versus day 0.

Data came from immunoSEQ multiplex PCR; TCRdb stores just in-frame clones and leaves some out. This table holds about 110,000 clones, around 89% found once. This CDR3 contains 15 residues. CDR1 and CDR2 (germline): SGHRS, YFSETQ. V was cut by 2 bases and J by 2 bases, with 13 bases left in between. Note on this clone: The antigen is undetermined.

The source is an adult in good health. The sequenced sample was peripheral blood, obtained on day 0 of AZD1222 vaccination. The J gene is TRBJ2-5, the V gene TRBV5-1; D perhaps matches TRBD2 (5 bases). CDR3 sequence (DNA): TGCGCCAGCAGCTTCTCAACGGGGTTACAAGAGACCCAGTACTTC. This sequence encodes CASSFSTGLQETQYF. The full variable domain, rest sourced from reference TRBV5-1 and TRBJ2-5, is KAGVTQTPRYLIKTRGQQVTLSCSPISGHRSVSWYQQTPGQGLQFLFEYFSETQRNKGNFPGRFSGRQFSNSRSEMNVSTLELGDSALYLCASSFSTGLQETQYFGPGTRLLVL.